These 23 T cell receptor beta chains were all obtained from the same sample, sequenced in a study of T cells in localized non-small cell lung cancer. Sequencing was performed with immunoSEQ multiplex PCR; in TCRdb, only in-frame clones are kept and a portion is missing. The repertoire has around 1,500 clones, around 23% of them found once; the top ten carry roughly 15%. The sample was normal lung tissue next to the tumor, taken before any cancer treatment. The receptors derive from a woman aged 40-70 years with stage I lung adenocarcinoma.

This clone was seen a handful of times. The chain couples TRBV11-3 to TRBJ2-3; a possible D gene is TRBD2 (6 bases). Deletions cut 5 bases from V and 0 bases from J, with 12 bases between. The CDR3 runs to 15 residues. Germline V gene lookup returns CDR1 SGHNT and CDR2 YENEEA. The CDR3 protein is CASSPGRKSTDTQYF. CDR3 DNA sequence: TGTGCCAGCAGCCCCGGGAGAAAAAGCACAGATACGCAGTATTTT.

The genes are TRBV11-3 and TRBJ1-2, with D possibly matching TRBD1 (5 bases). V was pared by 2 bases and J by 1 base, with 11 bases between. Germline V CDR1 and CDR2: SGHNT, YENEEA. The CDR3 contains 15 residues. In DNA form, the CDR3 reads TGTGCCAGCAGCTTATCGGGGGTTTTTAACTATGGCTACACCTTC. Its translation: CASSLSGVFNYGYTF.

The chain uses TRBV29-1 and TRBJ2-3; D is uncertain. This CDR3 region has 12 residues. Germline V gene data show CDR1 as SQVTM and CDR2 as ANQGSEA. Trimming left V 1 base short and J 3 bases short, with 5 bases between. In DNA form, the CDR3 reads TGCAGCGTTGAAGGGGCGACAGATACGCAGTATTTT. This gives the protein CSVEGATDTQYF.

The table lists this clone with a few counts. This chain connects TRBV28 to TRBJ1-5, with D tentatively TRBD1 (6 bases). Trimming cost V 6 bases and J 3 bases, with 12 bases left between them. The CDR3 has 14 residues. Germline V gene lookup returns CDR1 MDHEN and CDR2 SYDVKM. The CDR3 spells CASRQGSSNQPQHF. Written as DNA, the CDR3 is TGTGCCAGCAGACAGGGTTCTTCCAATCAGCCCCAGCATTTT.

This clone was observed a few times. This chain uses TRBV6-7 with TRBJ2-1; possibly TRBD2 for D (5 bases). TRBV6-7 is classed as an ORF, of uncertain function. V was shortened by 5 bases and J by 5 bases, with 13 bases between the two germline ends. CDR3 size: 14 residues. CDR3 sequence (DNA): TGTGCCAGCAGTCCTCGGGAAGGGAACAATGAGCAGTTCTTC. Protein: CASSPREGNNEQFF.

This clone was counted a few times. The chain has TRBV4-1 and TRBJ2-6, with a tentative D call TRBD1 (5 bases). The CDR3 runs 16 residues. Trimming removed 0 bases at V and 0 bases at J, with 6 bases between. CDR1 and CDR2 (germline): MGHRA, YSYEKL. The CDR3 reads CASSQDTGSGANVLTF. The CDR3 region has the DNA TGCGCCAGCAGCCAAGATACAGGCTCTGGGGCCAACGTCCTGACTTTC.

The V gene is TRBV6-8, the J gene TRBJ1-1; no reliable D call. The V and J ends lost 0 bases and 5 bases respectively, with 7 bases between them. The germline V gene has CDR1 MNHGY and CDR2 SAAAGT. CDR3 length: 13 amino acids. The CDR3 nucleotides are TGTGCCAGCAGTTACTCAGGTGCGACTGAAGCTTTCTTT. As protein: CASSYSGATEAFF.

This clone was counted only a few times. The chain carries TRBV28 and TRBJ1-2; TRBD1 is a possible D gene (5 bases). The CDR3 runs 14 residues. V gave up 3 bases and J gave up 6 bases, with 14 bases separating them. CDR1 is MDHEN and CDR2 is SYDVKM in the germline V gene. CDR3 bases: TGTGCCAGCAGTTTGGCAGGGCTAAGCAATGGCTACACCTTC. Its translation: CASSLAGLSNGYTF.

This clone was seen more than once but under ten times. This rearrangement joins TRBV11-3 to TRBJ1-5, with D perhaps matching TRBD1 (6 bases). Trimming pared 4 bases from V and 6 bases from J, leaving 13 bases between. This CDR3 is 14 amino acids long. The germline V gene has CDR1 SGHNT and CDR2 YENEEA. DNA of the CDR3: TGTGCCAGCAGCTCGGCGGGGGCTGCTCAGCCCCAGCATTTT. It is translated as CASSSAGAAQPQHF.

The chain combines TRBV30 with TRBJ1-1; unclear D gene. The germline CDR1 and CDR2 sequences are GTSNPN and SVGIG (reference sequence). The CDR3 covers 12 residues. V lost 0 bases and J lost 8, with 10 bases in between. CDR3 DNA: TGTGCCTGGAGTGTACTCCCCAGGGAAGCTTTCTTT. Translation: CAWSVLPREAFF.

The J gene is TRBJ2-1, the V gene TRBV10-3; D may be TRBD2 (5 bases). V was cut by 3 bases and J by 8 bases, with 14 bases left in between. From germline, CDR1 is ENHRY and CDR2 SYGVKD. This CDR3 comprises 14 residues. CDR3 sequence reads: CAISDDLPGDEQFF. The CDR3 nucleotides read TGTGCCATCAGTGACGACTTGCCCGGGGATGAGCAGTTCTTC.

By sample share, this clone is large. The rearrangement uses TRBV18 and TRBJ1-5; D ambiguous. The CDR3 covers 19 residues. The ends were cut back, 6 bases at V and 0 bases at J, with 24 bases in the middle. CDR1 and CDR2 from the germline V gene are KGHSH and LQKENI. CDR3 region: CASSLLGRSERNSNQPQHF. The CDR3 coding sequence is TGTGCCAGCTCCCTACTCGGCAGGTCGGAGCGCAATAGCAATCAGCCCCAGCATTTT.

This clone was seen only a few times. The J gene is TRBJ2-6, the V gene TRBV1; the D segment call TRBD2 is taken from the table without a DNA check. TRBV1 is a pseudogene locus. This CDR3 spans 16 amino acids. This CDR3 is CASSQDSGSGANVLTF. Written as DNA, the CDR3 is TGCGCCAGCAGCCAAGATAGCGGCTCTGGGGCCAACGTCCTGACTTTC.

CDR3: CASSYTPGQGINEQFF. The CDR3 coding sequence is TGTGCCAGCAGTTACACGCCGGGACAGGGAATAAATGAGCAGTTCTTC. The rearrangement links TRBV6-8 to TRBJ2-1; TRBD1 matches 9 bases. The CDR3 totals 16 residues. In germline, CDR1 is MNHGY, CDR2 SAAAGT. Trimming removed 2 bases from V and 7 bases from J; junction bases left unmatched: 9.

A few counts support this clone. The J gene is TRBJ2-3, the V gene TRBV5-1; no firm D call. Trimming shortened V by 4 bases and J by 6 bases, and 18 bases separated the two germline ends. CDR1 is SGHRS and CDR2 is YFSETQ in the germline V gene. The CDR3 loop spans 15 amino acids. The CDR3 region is CASSRQGAGRDTQYF. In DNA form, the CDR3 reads TGCGCCAGCAGCCGCCAAGGAGCCGGTAGGGATACGCAGTATTTT.

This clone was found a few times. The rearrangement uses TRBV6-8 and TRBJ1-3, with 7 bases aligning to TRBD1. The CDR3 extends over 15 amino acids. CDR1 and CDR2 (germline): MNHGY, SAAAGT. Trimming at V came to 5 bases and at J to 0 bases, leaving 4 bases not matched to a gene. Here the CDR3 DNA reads TGTGCCAGCAGTGAGGACAGGTCCTCTGGAAACACCATATATTTT. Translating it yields CASSEDRSSGNTIYF.

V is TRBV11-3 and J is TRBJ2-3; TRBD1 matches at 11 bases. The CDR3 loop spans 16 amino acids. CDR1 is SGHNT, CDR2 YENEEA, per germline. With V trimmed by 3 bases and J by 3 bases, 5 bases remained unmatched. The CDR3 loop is CASSFRTGGATDTQYF. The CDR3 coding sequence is TGTGCCAGCAGCTTCCGGACAGGGGGCGCAACAGATACGCAGTATTTT.

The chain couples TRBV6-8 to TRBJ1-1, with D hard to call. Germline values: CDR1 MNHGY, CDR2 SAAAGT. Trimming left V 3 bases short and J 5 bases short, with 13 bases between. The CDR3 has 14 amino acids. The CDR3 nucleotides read TGTGCCAGCAGTTATATCAGCCCGAGGACTGAAGCTTTCTTT. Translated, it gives CASSYISPRTEAFF.

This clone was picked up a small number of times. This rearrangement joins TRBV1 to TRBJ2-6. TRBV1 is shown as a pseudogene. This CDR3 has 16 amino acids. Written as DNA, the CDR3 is TGCGCCAGCAGCCAAGATGCCCACTCTGGGGCCAACGTCCTGACTTTC. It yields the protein CASSQDAHSGANVLTF.

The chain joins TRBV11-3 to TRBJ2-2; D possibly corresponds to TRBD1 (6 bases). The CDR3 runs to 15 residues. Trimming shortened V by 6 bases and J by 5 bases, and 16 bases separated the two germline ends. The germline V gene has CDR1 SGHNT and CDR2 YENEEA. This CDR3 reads CASRDIQGGTGELFF. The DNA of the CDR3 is TGTGCCAGCAGGGACATACAGGGTGGGACCGGGGAGCTGTTTTTT.

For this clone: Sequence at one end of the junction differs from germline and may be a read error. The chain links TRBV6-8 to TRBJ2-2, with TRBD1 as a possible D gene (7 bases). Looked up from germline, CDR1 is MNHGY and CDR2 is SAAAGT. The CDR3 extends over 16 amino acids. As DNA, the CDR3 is TGTGCCATCAGTCCCAGGGGGGCCTCGAACACCGGGGAGCTGTTTTTT. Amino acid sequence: CAISPRGASNTGELFF.

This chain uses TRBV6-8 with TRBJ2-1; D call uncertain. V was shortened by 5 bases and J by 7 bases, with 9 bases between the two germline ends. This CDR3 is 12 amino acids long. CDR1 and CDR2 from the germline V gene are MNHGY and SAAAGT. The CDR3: CASSDVGNEQFF. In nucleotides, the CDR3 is TGTGCCAGCAGTGACGTGGGTAATGAGCAGTTCTTC.

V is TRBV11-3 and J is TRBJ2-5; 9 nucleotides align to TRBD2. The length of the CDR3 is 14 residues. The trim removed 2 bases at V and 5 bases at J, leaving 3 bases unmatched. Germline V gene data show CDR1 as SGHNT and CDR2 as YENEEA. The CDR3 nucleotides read TGTGCCAGCAGCTTAACCACTAGCGGGGAGACCCAGTACTTC. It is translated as CASSLTTSGETQYF.